These 32 T cell receptor beta chains share one sample of origin, sequenced in a study of metastatic and nonmetastatic thyroid tumors. Until they underwent thyroid surgery, no patient had received any treatment. TCRdb re-clonotyped the PCR reads through MiXCR. The sample yields about 13,000 clones, about 33% seen once. Sequenced sample: tumor tissue. All receptors come from a male donor with papillary thyroid cancer or a benign thyroid nodule (not recorded which). Some clones in this sample may be carry-over from other donors' samples.

The genes are TRBV4-1 and TRBJ1-5; D may be TRBD1 (6 bases). From germline, CDR1 is MGHRA and CDR2 YSYEKL. The CDR3 is 18 residues long. V gave up 3 bases and J gave up 4 bases, with 22 bases separating them. In nucleotides, the CDR3 is TGCGCCAGCAGCCACATCGGGCAGGGGCGCCGGGGTAATCAGCCCCAGCATTTT. This encodes CASSHIGQGRRGNQPQHF.

The chain has TRBV2 and TRBJ1-1; maybe TRBD1 (5 bases). Trimming shortened V by 6 bases and J by 1 base, and 12 bases separated the two germline ends. Per germline, CDR1 SNHLY and CDR2 FYNNEI. CDR3 length: 14 amino acids. The CDR3 region is CASRTRGRNTEAFF. CDR3 bases: TGTGCCAGCAGGACGAGGGGCCGGAACACTGAAGCTTTCTTT.

This clone qualifies as medium-sized. The gene calls are TRBV19 and TRBJ1-2; D possibly corresponds to TRBD1 (5 bases). The CDR3 has 15 residues. CDR1 LNHDA and CDR2 SQIVND come from the germline V gene (reference sequence). The V gene lost 3 bases and the J gene lost 2 bases, with 13 bases spanning the gap. The CDR3 sequence: CASSITGGQNYGYTF. The CDR3 nucleotides read TGTGCCAGTAGTATCACCGGGGGTCAAAACTATGGCTACACCTTC.

This chain links TRBV11-3 with TRBJ1-6; 8 bases are shared with TRBD1. The CDR3 extends over 15 amino acids. Germline V gives CDR1 SGHNT, CDR2 YENEEA. Germline trimming cut 3 bases from V and 7 bases from J; bases unmatched to any gene: 5. CDR3 residues: CASSFGTGGNSPLHF. Written as DNA, the CDR3 is TGTGCCAGCAGCTTTGGGACAGGTGGGAATTCACCCCTCCACTTT.

This clone has a handful of counts. The V gene is TRBV10-3, the J gene TRBJ1-2; D might be TRBD1 (6 bases). CDR3 length equals 14 residues. Per germline, CDR1 ENHRY and CDR2 SYGVKD. V lost 6 bases and J 6 bases, leaving 17 bases between the germline ends. This CDR3 reads CAIRMEGVDDGYTF. Written as DNA, the CDR3 is TGTGCCATCAGGATGGAGGGGGTAGACGATGGCTACACCTTC.

This clone is labeled as medium-sized. The chain links TRBV5-1 to TRBJ1-1; D might be TRBD1 (6 bases). This CDR3 spans 15 amino acids. With 0 bases removed from V and 2 bases from J, the gap between germline ends came to 11 bases. The germline V gene has CDR1 SGHRS and CDR2 YFSETQ. This CDR3 reads CASSLETGVNTEAFF. CDR3 DNA: TGCGCCAGCAGCTTGGAGACAGGTGTAAACACTGAAGCTTTCTTT.

The V and J genes are TRBV3-1 and TRBJ2-7; tentatively, D is TRBD1 (6 bases). This CDR3 comprises 16 residues. V lost 0 bases and J 2 bases, leaving 14 bases between the germline ends. Looked up from germline, CDR1 is LGHDT and CDR2 is YNNKEL (reference sequence). This CDR3 reads CASSQDGAGAPYEQYF. CDR3 coding DNA: TGTGCCAGCAGCCAAGACGGGGCAGGGGCCCCCTACGAGCAGTACTTC.

The chain's CDR3 is CAWSRGYEQYF. The CDR3 DNA is TGTGCCTGGAGCAGGGGCTACGAGCAGTACTTC. The chain carries TRBV30 and TRBJ2-7; possible D gene TRBD1, 6 bases. The CDR3 totals 11 residues. Germline V lookup: CDR1 GTSNPN, CDR2 SVGIG (reference sequence). With 3 bases removed from V and 3 bases from J, the gap between germline ends came to 6 bases.

The chain uses TRBV7-3 and TRBJ1-5; no clear D. CDR1 is SGHTA, CDR2 FQGTGA, per germline. The V end lost 2 bases, the J end lost 5 bases, and 7 bases lay between the germline ends. The CDR3 is 13 residues long. CDR3 sequence: CASSLQKDQPQHF. CDR3 nucleotides: TGTGCCAGCAGCTTACAGAAGGATCAGCCCCAGCATTTT.

The rearrangement joins TRBV10-3 to TRBJ1-5, with D unclear. Deletions cut 0 bases from V and 2 bases from J, with 11 bases between. This CDR3 is 16 amino acids long. Germline assignment: CDR1 ENHRY and CDR2 SYGVKD. The CDR3 bases are TGTGCCATCAGTGAGTCGTATATATCAGGCAATCAGCCCCAGCATTTT. It is translated as CAISESYISGNQPQHF.

The rearrangement links TRBV28 to TRBJ1-2; D possibly corresponds to TRBD1 (6 bases). The CDR3 length is 14 residues. In germline, CDR1 is MDHEN, CDR2 SYDVKM. V was pared by 1 base and J by 4 bases, with 10 bases between. For the CDR3, the DNA is TGTGCCAGCAGTTTATCAACAGGGAGCTATGGCTACACCTTC. Its translation: CASSLSTGSYGYTF.

Worth noting for this clone: This may be a read error, as it is one base from a much larger clone. The gene calls are TRBV7-8 and TRBJ2-7, with 7 bases aligning to TRBD2. CDR1 is SGHVS, CDR2 FQNEAQ, per germline. The CDR3 is 14 amino acids. Losses at the gene ends were 3 bases for V and 4 bases for J; bases not matched to a gene: 6. The CDR3 is CASSFGGTMYEQYF. The CDR3, as DNA: TGTGCCAGCAGCTTCGGGGGGACCATGTACGAGCAGTACTTC.

This sequence joins TRBV9 and TRBJ2-7, with a weak D call TRBD2 (5 bases). This CDR3 is built from 15 residues. Trimming took off 4 bases at V and 5 bases at J, with 19 bases between the two ends. The germline V gene encodes CDR1 SGDLS and CDR2 YYNGEE. The DNA of the CDR3 is TGTGCCAGCAGCTTAGGTGTCGGGATCTACCACGAGCAGTACTTC. Encoded protein: CASSLGVGIYHEQYF.

The chain is built from TRBV19 and TRBJ2-5, with 7 positions matching TRBD2. The CDR3 has 15 amino acids. With 5 bases clipped from V and 4 bases from J, the junction kept 10 bases outside the gene matches. The germline V gene has CDR1 LNHDA and CDR2 SQIVND (reference sequence). The CDR3 loop reads CASSLGGTGGETQYF. CDR3 in DNA: TGTGCCAGTAGTCTGGGCGGGACGGGGGGAGAGACCCAGTACTTC.

In regard to this clone: Its ends do not fully match the called genes, so a read error is possible. This chain links TRBV28 with TRBJ2-3, with unresolved D. The CDR3 length is 18 residues. Germline V gene lookup returns CDR1 MDHEN and CDR2 SYDVKM. The CDR3 DNA follows: TGTACCAGCAGTTTGGGATTTGGTCGTGTAAAGGGCACATATACGCAGTATTTT. Translating gives CTSSLGFGRVKGTYTQYF. The full variable domain, with the rest looked up from reference TRBV28 and TRBJ2-3, is DVKVTQSSRYLVKRTGEKVFLECVQDMDHENMFWYRQDPGLGLRLIYFSYDVKMKEKGDIPEGYSVSREKKERFSLILESASTNQTSMYLCTSSLGFGRVKGTYTQYFGPGTRLTVL.

This clone was seen only a few times. This chain links TRBV12-3 or TRBV12-4 with TRBJ2-1; 10 bases are shared with TRBD2. J gave up 6 bases and V 5 bases, and 7 bases lay outside the gene matches. This CDR3 comprises 15 residues. The CDR3 spells CASSPPAGGTNEQFF. The CDR3 DNA reads as TGTGCCAGCAGTCCCCCAGCGGGGGGGACCAATGAGCAGTTCTTC.

In this sample, this clone is medium-sized. The genes are TRBV5-6 and TRBJ1-1; no firm D call. Germline CDR1 and CDR2: SGHDT and YYEEEE. V was clipped by 2 bases and J by 2 bases, with 10 bases between them. The CDR3 spans 14 residues. The CDR3 region is CASSFGGLNTEAFF. For the CDR3, the DNA is TGTGCCAGCAGCTTCGGAGGGTTAAACACTGAAGCTTTCTTT.

The genes are TRBV27 and TRBJ2-4; a weak D match, TRBD1 (6 bases). The CDR3 covers 13 residues. Trimming left V 4 bases short and J 4 bases short, with 8 bases between. The germline V gene has CDR1 MNHEY and CDR2 SMNVEV (reference sequence). This CDR3 reads CASSSDSKNIQYF. The CDR3 DNA sequence: TGTGCCAGCAGTTCGGACAGTAAAAACATTCAGTACTTC.

This clone occurred a few times. The rearrangement uses TRBV2 and TRBJ1-2, with D perhaps TRBD1 (6 bases). Germline V gene data show CDR1 as SNHLY and CDR2 as FYNNEI. The CDR3 extends over 15 amino acids. Deletions cut 1 base from V and 5 bases from J, with 14 bases between. The CDR3 nucleotides are TGTGCCAGCAGTGAAGGAGGGACGGGGGCATATGGCTACACCTTC. This gives the protein CASSEGGTGAYGYTF. The variable domain in full, with the rest retrieved from reference TRBV2 and TRBJ1-2, is EPEVTQTPSHQVTQMGQEVILRCVPISNHLYFYWYRQILGQKVEFLVSFYNNEISEKSEIFDDQFSVERPDGSNFTLKIRSTKLEDSAMYFCASSEGGTGAYGYTFGSGTRLTVV.

This clone showed up just a few times. The chain combines TRBV27 with TRBJ2-6, with D hard to call. Looked up from germline, CDR1 is MNHEY and CDR2 is SMNVEV (reference sequence). This CDR3 has 14 amino acids. Trimming removed 0 bases from V and 4 bases from J, with 4 bases in between. The CDR3 here is CASSLSRGANVLTF. The CDR3 bases are TGTGCCAGCAGTTTATCCCGGGGGGCCAACGTCCTGACTTTC.

The genes are TRBV27 and TRBJ2-2; no reliable D call. This CDR3 is built from 13 residues. Trimming cost V 1 base and J 3 bases, with 3 bases left between them. CDR1 and CDR2 from the germline V gene are MNHEY and SMNVEV (reference sequence). This CDR3 reads CASSLLDTGELFF. The CDR3 nucleotides are TGTGCCAGCAGTTTATTGGACACCGGGGAGCTGTTTTTT.

This clone has a count of ten or more. The chain joins TRBV20-1 to TRBJ2-5; D is perhaps TRBD1 or TRBD2 (5 bases each). The ends were cut back, 6 bases at V and 3 bases at J, with 11 bases in the middle. The CDR3 consists of 12 residues. Germline loops: CDR1 DFQATT, CDR2 SNEGSKA (reference sequence). The CDR3 nucleotides read TGCAGTGCGAAGGGACGGAAAGAGACCCAGTACTTC. This gives the protein CSAKGRKETQYF.

The chain has TRBV20-1 and TRBJ2-1, with 13 bases fitting TRBD2. Germline trimming cut 5 bases from V and 8 bases from J; bases unmatched to any gene: 12. Germline V gene data show CDR1 as DFQATT and CDR2 as SNEGSKA (reference sequence). The CDR3 is 16 amino acids. CDR3 amino acids: CSAPSGTSGVWDEQFF. The CDR3 coding sequence is TGCAGTGCTCCTTCTGGGACTAGCGGGGTCTGGGATGAGCAGTTCTTC.

Judged by abundance, this clone is medium-sized. V usage is TRBV7-6 and J usage is TRBJ2-3; 7 bases are a match to TRBD1. The V gene end was trimmed by 6 bases and the J gene end by 4 bases; junction bases not matched to a gene: 16. The CDR3 length is 17 residues. Germline V CDR1 and CDR2: SGHVS, FNYEAQ. CDR3 in DNA: TGTGCCAGCAGTCGAACCTCGGGATCAGGGGGAGCAGATACGCAGTATTTT. It specifies CASSRTSGSGGADTQYF. Together with reference TRBV7-6 and TRBJ2-3, the CDR3 gives the full variable domain: GAGVSQSPRYKVTKRGQDVALRCDPISGHVSLYWYRQALGQGPEFLTYFNYEAQQDKSGLPNDRFSAERPEGSISTLTIQRTEQRDSAMYRCASSRTSGSGGADTQYFGPGTRLTVL.

This clone was seen only a few times. The V and J genes are TRBV7-2 and TRBJ2-7; no reliable D call. Trimming took 5 bases from V and 2 from J, leaving 7 bases between them. From germline, CDR1 is SGHTA and CDR2 FQGNSA. The CDR3 length is 12 residues. The CDR3 loop reads CASSAPAYEQYF. CDR3 nucleotides: TGTGCCAGCAGCGCACCGGCCTACGAGCAGTACTTC.

This clone showed up just a few times. J is TRBJ1-2 and V is TRBV6-1; TRBD1 aligns across 9 bases. V dropped 7 bases and J dropped 5; count of bases not matched to a gene: 5. Germline CDR1 reads MNHNS; CDR2 reads SASEGT. The CDR3 sequence is 13 residues long. CDR3 in DNA: TGTGCCAGCACTGCAGACAGGGGGTATGGCTACACCTTC. Residues: CASTADRGYGYTF.

This clone has only a few counts. The chain recombines TRBV19 with TRBJ1-2; D remains unclear. The germline V gene encodes CDR1 LNHDA and CDR2 SQIVND (reference sequence). Trimming cost V 5 bases and J 4 bases, with 17 bases left between them. This CDR3 is built from 15 residues. CDR3 DNA sequence: TGTGCCAGTAGTGCCATCCCGCTTCGATTCTATGGCTACACCTTC. Protein product: CASSAIPLRFYGYTF.

There are a few counts of this clone. The gene calls are TRBV19 and TRBJ1-1; D is unclear. Trimming removed 6 bases from V and 0 bases from J, with 14 bases in between. Germline V lookup: CDR1 LNHDA, CDR2 SQIVND (reference sequence). This CDR3 is 15 amino acids long. CDR3 coding DNA: TGTGCCAGTAGCATCACCCCGGGGATGAACACTGAAGCTTTCTTT. It codes for CASSITPGMNTEAFF.

This clone has at least ten counts. The CDR3 loop reads CASSTRLAGDLGGTDTQYF. The DNA of the CDR3 is TGTGCCAGCAGTACAAGACTAGCGGGAGATCTCGGGGGCACAGATACGCAGTATTTT. V gene TRBV3-1 combines with J gene TRBJ2-3; TRBD2 matches 12 bases. With V trimmed by 6 bases and J by 1 base, 14 bases remained unmatched. Germline CDR1 LGHDT, CDR2 YNNKEL (reference sequence). The CDR3 consists of 19 residues.

The chain recombines TRBV2 with TRBJ2-1; TRBD1 aligns across 8 bases. The CDR3 consists of 15 residues. J lost 4 bases, V lost 4 bases, and 6 bases had no gene match. Germline lookup yields CDR1 SNHLY and CDR2 FYNNEI. CDR3 sequence: CASSADRGAYNEQFF. In DNA form, the CDR3 reads TGTGCCAGCAGTGCTGACAGGGGCGCTTACAATGAGCAGTTCTTC. Based on the CDR3 plus reference TRBV2 and TRBJ2-1, the full variable domain is EPEVTQTPSHQVTQMGQEVILRCVPISNHLYFYWYRQILGQKVEFLVSFYNNEISEKSEIFDDQFSVERPDGSNFTLKIRSTKLEDSAMYFCASSADRGAYNEQFFGPGTRLTVL.

This clone is termed medium-sized. The chain recombines TRBV24-1 with TRBJ1-1; 7 nucleotides match TRBD1. CDR3 length: 11 amino acids. The germline CDR1 and CDR2 sequences are KGHDR and SFDVKD. The trim removed 7 bases at V and 9 bases at J, leaving 4 bases unmatched. CDR3 loop: CATSLGQQAFF. DNA of the CDR3: TGTGCCACCAGCCTGGGACAGCAAGCTTTCTTT.

This clone has only a few counts. The CDR3 DNA is TGTGCCAGTAGTGCCCCGACAGGGGGCAACTATGGCTACACCTTC. Translating it yields CASSAPTGGNYGYTF. J is TRBJ1-2 and V is TRBV19, with TRBD1 identical over 10 bases. CDR3 length: 15 amino acids. Germline CDR1 and CDR2: LNHDA and SQIVND (reference sequence). J gave up 2 bases and V 5 bases, and 5 bases lay outside the gene matches.